Sequencing of this T cell receptor (beta chain) was carried out in a study of CD4+ T cells in melanoma. Assay used: immunoSEQ multiplex PCR; TCRdb lists only in-frame clones, some missing. The table includes over 130,000 clones, about 93% detected once. The V and J ends lost 4 bases and 2 bases respectively, with 15 bases between them. The CDR3 runs to 16 residues. The germline CDR1 and CDR2 sequences are MGHRA and YSYEKL. The V call is TRBV4-1, the J call TRBJ2-4; possible D gene TRBD2, 7 bases. The TCR comes from a human donor with melanoma. CDR3 in amino acids: CASSLSEGGTKNIQYF. CDR3 bases: TGCGCCAGCAGCCTCTCCGAGGGGGGGACCAAAAACATTCAGTACTTC.